This TCR beta chain was captured in a study of blood T cell repertoires in COVID-19. Method: immunoSEQ multiplex PCR; TCRdb's copy keeps in-frame clones and lacks some. The top ten hold about 26% of the sample, which has fewer than 200,000 clones, about three quarters seen once. This CDR3 region has 16 residues. Germline V gives CDR1 SGHAT, CDR2 FQNNGV. Trimming shortened V by 0 bases and J by 2 bases, and 11 bases separated the two germline ends. The sequenced material came from peripheral blood. The chain is built from TRBV11-2 and TRBJ1-3; D call uncertain. The sequence was collected from a woman aged 70-85 years with acute or convalescent COVID-19. For the CDR3, the DNA is TGTGCCAGCAGCTTAGAGAACAGCTACCCTGGAAACACCATATATTTT. This gives the protein CASSLENSYPGNTIYF.